One and the same sample provided the 20 T cell receptor beta chains below, sequenced in a study of cytomegalovirus exposure and HLA in healthy donors. It was with 60 Vbeta and 13 Jbeta primers that the PCR ran. The protocol was immunoSEQ multiplex PCR, while the TCRdb copy is restricted to in-frame clones and leaves out a portion. The table lists around 150,000 clones, about 85% of them singletons. Material for sequencing was PBMCs. These receptors were obtained from a boy aged 2-15 years in good health and CMV-seronegative.

The chain couples TRBV4-1 to TRBJ2-1; 7 bases fit TRBD1. The junction had 9 bases not matched to a gene; V was cut back by 5 bases and J by 8 bases. The length of the CDR3 is 14 residues. Germline values: CDR1 MGHRA, CDR2 YSYEKL. CDR3 bases: TGCGCCAGCAGCGTAGGGGGCCCTTCTGATGAGCAGTTCTTC. This translates into CASSVGGPSDEQFF.

This chain links TRBV19 with TRBJ1-1, with a possible D match to TRBD1 (5 bases). The CDR3 sequence is 14 residues long. V gave up 3 bases and J gave up 6 bases, with 14 bases separating them. Germline-derived CDR1 and CDR2 are LNHDA and SQIVND (reference sequence). In DNA form, the CDR3 reads TGTGCCAGTAGTATGGAGCGGGGACTGGCTGAAGCTTTCTTT. It yields the protein CASSMERGLAEAFF.

J is TRBJ1-6 and V is TRBV4-3; TRBD1 agrees at 9 bases. This CDR3 is 16 amino acids long. Germline-derived CDR1 and CDR2 are LGHNA and YSLEER. V dropped 4 bases and J dropped 7; count of bases not matched to a gene: 8. This chain's CDR3 is CASSLQQGAGNSPLHF. In nucleotides, the CDR3 is TGCGCCAGCAGCCTTCAACAGGGGGCAGGAAATTCACCCCTCCACTTT.

This clone appeared once. The chain joins TRBV6-1 to TRBJ1-5, with D tentatively TRBD1 (5 bases). This CDR3 has 14 residues. The germline V gene has CDR1 MNHNS and CDR2 SASEGT. Trimming shortened V by 2 bases and J by 5 bases, and 10 bases separated the two germline ends. CDR3 protein: CASSERGTYQPQHF. Written as DNA, the CDR3 is TGTGCCAGCAGTGAAAGGGGAACCTATCAGCCCCAGCATTTT.

The chain links TRBV9 to TRBJ1-1; 7 nucleotides agree with TRBD1. This CDR3 region has 15 residues. From germline, CDR1 is SGDLS and CDR2 YYNGEE. V lost 1 base to trimming and J lost 5 bases; unmatched junction nucleotides: 8. The CDR3: CASSVQARGWTEAFF. The CDR3, as DNA: TGTGCCAGCAGCGTACAGGCCAGGGGGTGGACTGAAGCTTTCTTT.

This clone was found once. The V and J genes are TRBV9 and TRBJ2-5; D is uncertain. The DNA matches TRBJ2-7 better at its end, which makes the J call doubtful. CDR3 length: 13 amino acids. CDR1 SGDLS and CDR2 YYNGEE come from the germline V gene. CDR3 sequence: CASAKAANYEQYF. CDR3 DNA sequence: TGTGCCAGCGCAAAGGCAGCCAACTACGAGCAGTACTTC.

The chain joins TRBV27 to TRBJ1-2; 8 positions match TRBD1. The V segment lost 8 bases and the J segment 8 bases; nucleotides outside the gene matches: 13. Per germline, CDR1 MNHEY and CDR2 SMNVEV (reference sequence). CDR3 length: 14 residues. CDR3 in amino acids: CASGPAGQVFGYTF. CDR3 nucleotides: TGTGCCAGCGGCCCCGCGGGACAGGTATTCGGCTACACCTTC.

The chain links TRBV30 to TRBJ2-7, with 8 nucleotides matching TRBD2. Germline values: CDR1 GTSNPN, CDR2 SVGIG (reference sequence). V lost 0 bases and J lost 9; bases outside the gene matches: 13. This CDR3 contains 15 residues. CDR3 bases: TGTGCCTGGAGTGTTAGGACAACCGTCGGGAGGGGGCAGTACTTC. Amino acids: CAWSVRTTVGRGQYF.

The sample holds one count of this clone. V usage is TRBV10-3 and J usage is TRBJ2-1, with 7 bases fitting TRBD1. Germline CDR1 ENHRY, CDR2 SYGVKD. This CDR3 has 16 residues. The V gene end was trimmed by 6 bases and the J gene end by 4 bases; junction bases not matched to a gene: 12. The CDR3 nucleotides are TGTGCCATCAGCTCACGGACAGGCCCCGGGTACAATGAGCAGTTCTTC. Protein sequence: CAISSRTGPGYNEQFF.

The V gene is TRBV7-8, the J gene TRBJ2-7, with 9 positions matching TRBD1. Trimming cost V 0 bases and J 5 bases; bases outside gene matches: 5. Germline-derived CDR1 and CDR2 are SGHVS and FQNEAQ. This CDR3 region has 15 residues. CDR3 DNA: TGTGCCAGCAGCTTAGCGACAGGGGGGTGGGACGAGCAGTACTTC. Amino acid sequence: CASSLATGGWDEQYF.

A single count supports this clone. The CDR3 loop reads CASSVGDPGELFF. CDR3 DNA: TGCGCCAGCAGTGTCGGTGATCCCGGGGAGCTGTTTTTT. The chain employs TRBV10-1 and TRBJ2-2; D ambiguous. Germline V gene lookup returns CDR1 WNHNN and CDR2 SYGVQD (reference sequence). V lost 4 bases to trimming and J lost 6 bases, with 9 bases between them. The CDR3 runs 13 residues.

The V and J genes are TRBV4-2 and TRBJ2-5; 7 nucleotides match TRBD2. J gave up 1 base and V 0 bases, and 2 bases lay outside the gene matches. Per germline, CDR1 LGHNA and CDR2 YNFKEQ. CDR3 length: 15 residues. The CDR3 protein is CASSQDGRVQETQYF. The CDR3 nucleotides are TGTGCCAGCAGCCAAGATGGGAGGGTCCAAGAGACCCAGTACTTC.

The table lists this clone with a count of one. CDR3 amino acids: CASSEDRGKLETQYF. Here the CDR3 DNA reads TGTGCCAGCAGTGAAGACAGGGGGAAGTTGGAGACCCAGTACTTC. This sequence joins TRBV27 and TRBJ2-5; 9 positions agree with TRBD1. The CDR3 covers 15 residues. CDR1 is MNHEY, CDR2 SMNVEV, per germline (reference sequence). J lost 5 bases, V lost 5 bases, and 9 bases had no gene match.

This rearrangement joins TRBV13 to TRBJ1-6, with D hard to call. CDR3 size: 17 residues. V shed 1 base and J shed 9 bases, with 19 bases lying between them. The V gene's germline CDR1 is PRHDT and CDR2 FYEKMQ (reference sequence). The CDR3 region has the DNA TGTGCCAGCAGCTTAGCCTCTTGGCGGACTTTAGTTTCACCCCTCCACTTT. Its protein is CASSLASWRTLVSPLHF.

This rearrangement joins TRBV13 to TRBJ2-1; 9 nucleotides align to TRBD2. CDR3 length equals 24 residues. V lost 5 bases to trimming and J lost 2 bases; unmatched junction nucleotides: 31. Germline loops: CDR1 PRHDT, CDR2 FYEKMQ (reference sequence). The CDR3 nucleotides read TGTGCCAGCAGCAAGGGGGGGGCCTCCGGGTCGGGACTAGCAGCCCGCGTTGCCTACAATGAGCAGTTCTTC. This codes for CASSKGGASGSGLAARVAYNEQFF.

This clone showed up just a few times. The chain has TRBV6-6 and TRBJ1-3; TRBD1 agrees at 8 bases. The J segment lost 2 bases and the V segment lost 5 bases, leaving 8 bases of the junction unmatched. Germline CDR1 reads MNHNY; CDR2 reads SVGAGI (reference sequence). The CDR3 contains 16 residues. CDR3 sequence reads: CASSTGGSTAGNTIYF. The CDR3 bases are TGTGCCAGCAGTACAGGGGGTTCAACGGCTGGAAACACCATATATTTT.

This chain connects TRBV6-5 to TRBJ1-6, with 9 positions matching TRBD1. In germline, CDR1 is MNHEY, CDR2 SVGAGI. Trimming at V came to 5 bases and at J to 7 bases, leaving 3 bases not matched to a gene. The CDR3 is made up of 14 amino acids. CDR3 DNA: TGTGCCAGCAGTGAAGGACAGGGGAATTCACCCCTCCACTTT. Translation gives CASSEGQGNSPLHF.

The chain joins TRBV5-1 to TRBJ1-1; 8 bases are a match to TRBD1. Per the germline V gene, CDR1 is SGHRS and CDR2 is YFSETQ. The junction had 5 bases not matched to a gene; V was cut back by 0 bases and J by 7 bases. There are 14 residues in the CDR3. In nucleotides, the CDR3 is TGCGCCAGCAGCTTGGTGTCCGGGACAGGTGAAGCTTTCTTT. Amino acids: CASSLVSGTGEAFF.

This clone appeared a single time. The genes are TRBV13 and TRBJ2-2, with TRBD1 matching 9 bases. With 5 bases clipped from V and 3 bases from J, the junction kept 10 bases outside the gene matches. CDR1 is PRHDT and CDR2 is FYEKMQ in the germline V gene (reference sequence). The CDR3 runs 17 residues. The CDR3 reads CASSMNPGQGDTGELFF. The DNA of the CDR3 is TGTGCCAGCAGCATGAATCCGGGACAGGGCGACACCGGGGAGCTGTTTTTT.

This clone was counted a few times. J is TRBJ2-6 and V is TRBV11-2; D unclear. CDR3 length: 15 amino acids. Germline-derived CDR1 and CDR2 are SGHAT and FQNNGV. Trimming removed 2 bases from V and 0 bases from J, with 5 bases in between. In DNA form, the CDR3 reads TGTGCCAGCAGCTTATTGGCCTCTGGGGCCAACGTCCTGACTTTC. As protein: CASSLLASGANVLTF.